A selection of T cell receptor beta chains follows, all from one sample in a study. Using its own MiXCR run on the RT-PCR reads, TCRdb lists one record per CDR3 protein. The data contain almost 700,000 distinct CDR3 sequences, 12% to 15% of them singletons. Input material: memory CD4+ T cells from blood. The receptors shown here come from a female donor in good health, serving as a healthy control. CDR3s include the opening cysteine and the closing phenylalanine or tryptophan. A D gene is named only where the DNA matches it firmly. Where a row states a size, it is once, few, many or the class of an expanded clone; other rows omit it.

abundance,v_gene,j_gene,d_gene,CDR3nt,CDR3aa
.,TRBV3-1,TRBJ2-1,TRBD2,TGTGCCAGCAGCGAACTAGCGGGGGCGGGCATTGAGCAGTTCTTC,CASSELAGAGIEQFF
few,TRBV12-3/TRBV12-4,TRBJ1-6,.,TGTGCCAGCAGTTTAGGGACAGCCGACCTCCACTTT,CASSLGTADLHF
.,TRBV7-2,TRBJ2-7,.,TGTGCCAGCAGCCAGGGAAGACAGGGGAGGGCCTACGAGCAGTACTTC,CASSQGRQGRAYEQYF
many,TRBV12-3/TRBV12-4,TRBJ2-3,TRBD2,TGTGCCAGCAGGGGGGGGGGCACAGATACGCAGTATTTT,CASRGGGTDTQYF
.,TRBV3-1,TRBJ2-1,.,TGTGCCAGCAGCGAGGCCCTGTCGGGAGCCTACGGTGAGCAGTTCTTC,CASSEALSGAYGEQFF
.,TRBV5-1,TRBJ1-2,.,TGCGCCAGCAGCTTGGCCTTGGGCGAGGACGTCTACACCTTC,CASSLALGEDVYTF
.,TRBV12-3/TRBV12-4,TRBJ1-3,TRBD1,TGTGCCATCCTATGGACAGGGAGAAACACCATATATTTT,CAILWTGRNTIYF
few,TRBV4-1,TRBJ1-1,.,TGCGCCAGTTTTGGGGGATTTGCTGAAGCTTTCTTT,CASFGGFAEAFF
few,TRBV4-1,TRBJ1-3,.,TGCGCCAGCAGCCAATTTGACGCTGGAAACACCATATATTTT,CASSQFDAGNTIYF
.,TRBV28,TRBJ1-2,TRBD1,TGTGCCAGCAGTCGAACCGACAGGGGACGCCCGGATGGCTACACCTTC,CASSRTDRGRPDGYTF
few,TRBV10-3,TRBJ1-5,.,TGTGCCATCAGTGAGGACTTTAGCAATCAGCCCCAGCATTTT,CAISEDFSNQPQHF
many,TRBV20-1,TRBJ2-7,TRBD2,TGCAGTGCTCCTCGGGGGGACCGATTTCCCTACGAGCAGTACTTC,CSAPRGDRFPYEQYF
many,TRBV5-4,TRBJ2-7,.,TGTGCCAGCAGCTTGGTCGGTAACGAGCAGTACTTC,CASSLVGNEQYF
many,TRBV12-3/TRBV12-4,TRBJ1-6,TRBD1,TGTGCCAGCAGCCCGACAGGGGGCGGGTCACCCCTCCACTTT,CASSPTGGGSPLHF
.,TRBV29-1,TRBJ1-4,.,TGCAGCGTTGTGACGACGGTGGGGTATGAAAAACTGTTTTTT,CSVVTTVGYEKLFF
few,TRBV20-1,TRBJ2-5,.,TGCAGTGCTAGGGTACAGGGTGGGACCCAGTACTTC,CSARVQGGTQYF
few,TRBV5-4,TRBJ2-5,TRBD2,TGTGCCAGCAGCTTAGGTTTCGCGGTTAGCGGGGGCCAAGAGACCCAGTACTTC,CASSLGFAVSGGQETQYF
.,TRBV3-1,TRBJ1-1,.,TGTGCCAGCAGCCAAGAGCCAGGGATGGGGAACACTGAAGCTTTCTTT,CASSQEPGMGNTEAFF
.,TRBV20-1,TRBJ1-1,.,TGCAGTGCTATCCCAGGGGACAAGGTGAACACTGAAGCTTTCTTT,CSAIPGDKVNTEAFF
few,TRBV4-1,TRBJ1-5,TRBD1,TGCGCCAGCAGCCAAGGGTTCGGACAGGGGATGAGTCAGCCCCAGCATTTT,CASSQGFGQGMSQPQHF
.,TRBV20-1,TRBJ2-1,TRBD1,TGCAGTACCGGGACAGGGTACAATGAGCAGTTCTTC,CSTGTGYNEQFF
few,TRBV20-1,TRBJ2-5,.,TGCAGTGCTAGAGATCTGACTACCCAAGAGACCCAGTACTTC,CSARDLTTQETQYF
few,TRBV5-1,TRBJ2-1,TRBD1,TGCGCCAGCAGCCCGTCAAACAGGGGGCGAGAGCAGTTCTTC,CASSPSNRGREQFF
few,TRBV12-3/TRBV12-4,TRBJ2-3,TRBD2,TGTGCCAGCAGGAAACGAGCGGGAGGGGGCACAGATACGCAGTATTTT,CASRKRAGGGTDTQYF
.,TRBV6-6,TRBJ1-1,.,TGTGCCAGCAGTTACTCGGGTCAGTTTTCGGGCGAAGCTTTCTTT,CASSYSGQFSGEAFF
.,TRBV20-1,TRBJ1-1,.,TGCAGTGGGTTTGGGGTATCGGAAGCTTTCTTT,CSGFGVSEAFF
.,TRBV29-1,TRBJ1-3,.,TGCAGCGTTGAAGATCCAGCTGCCAGCTCTGGAAACACCATATATTTT,CSVEDPAASSGNTIYF
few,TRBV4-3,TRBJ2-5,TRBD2,TGCGCCAGCAGCCAAGGGGCGGGACTAGCGGGAGAGATGGAGACCCAGTACTTC,CASSQGAGLAGEMETQYF
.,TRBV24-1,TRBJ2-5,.,TGTGCCACCAGCCCGGGTTTAGGGGGACTCCGCGGGAAAGAGACCCAGTACTTC,CATSPGLGGLRGKETQYF
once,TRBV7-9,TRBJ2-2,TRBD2,TGTGCCAGCAGTTACTCAGGGACTAGCGACACCGGGGAGCTGTTTTTT,CASSYSGTSDTGELFF
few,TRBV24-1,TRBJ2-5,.,TGTGCCACCAGTGACTCAAACTGGTTACAAGAGACCCAGTACTTC,CATSDSNWLQETQYF
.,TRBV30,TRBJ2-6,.,TGTGCCTGGAGTGTAGGGATATCTGGGGCCAACGTCCTGACTTTC,CAWSVGISGANVLTF
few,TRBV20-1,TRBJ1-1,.,TGCAGTGCTAGGAGGGGACGGCTTGCGGCTGAAGCTTTCTTT,CSARRGRLAAEAFF
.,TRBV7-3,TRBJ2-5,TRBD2,TGTGCCAGCAGCACCGGACTAGCGGGAGGGCGAGAGACCCAGTACTTC,CASSTGLAGGRETQYF
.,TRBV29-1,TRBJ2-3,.,TGCAGCGTTCGTGGAGGGAAAACGGGATTGTGGACAGATACGCAGTATTTT,CSVRGGKTGLWTDTQYF
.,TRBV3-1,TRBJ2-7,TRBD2,TGTGCCAGCAGCCAAAGAGCGGGGGGCCCCGGGGACGAGCAGTACTTC,CASSQRAGGPGDEQYF
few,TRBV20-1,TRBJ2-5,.,TGCAGTGCTCCCCTAGTCGGGGGTGAGCCCCAGTACTTC,CSAPLVGGEPQYF
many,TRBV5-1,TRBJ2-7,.,TGCGCCAGCAGCTTGGTTCAGGGGAACGAGCAGTACTTC,CASSLVQGNEQYF
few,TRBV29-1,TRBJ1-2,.,TGCAGCACTCGGGGTTCGGAGGGCTACACCTTC,CSTRGSEGYTF
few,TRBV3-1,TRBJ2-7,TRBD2,TGTGCCAGCAGCGAATGGGGACTAGCGGGGTCCTACGAGCAGTACTTC,CASSEWGLAGSYEQYF
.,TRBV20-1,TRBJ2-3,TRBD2,TGCAGTGCTAGCCGAGCGGGAGGGGTTAATACGCAGTATTTT,CSASRAGGVNTQYF
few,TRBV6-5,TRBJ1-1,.,TGTGCCAGCAGTTACTCTGGGCTGGCTTTCTTT,CASSYSGLAFF
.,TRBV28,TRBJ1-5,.,TGTGCCAGCATCTGGGTTGGCGGCAATCAGCCCCAGCATTTT,CASIWVGGNQPQHF
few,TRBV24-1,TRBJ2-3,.,TGTGCCACCAGTGATCCATCCCAACGGGATACGCAGTATTTT,CATSDPSQRDTQYF
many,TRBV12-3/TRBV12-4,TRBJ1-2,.,TGTGCCAGCAGTTTAAATGACGGCCCCTATGGCTACACCTTC,CASSLNDGPYGYTF
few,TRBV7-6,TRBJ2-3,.,TGTGCCAGCAGCTTAGAGGGCCATACGCAGTATTTT,CASSLEGHTQYF
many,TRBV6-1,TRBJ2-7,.,TGTGCCAGCAGTGAAGCATCGGGCTACGAGCAGTACTTC,CASSEASGYEQYF
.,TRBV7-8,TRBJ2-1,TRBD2,TGTGCCAGCAGCCCGCGGACTAGCGGGATTGGCAATGAGCAGTTCTTC,CASSPRTSGIGNEQFF
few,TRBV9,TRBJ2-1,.,TGTGCCAGCAGCTCGACCGGAGGGTCCTCCTACAATGAGCAGTTCTTC,CASSSTGGSSYNEQFF